The entry below gives a single TCR beta chain sequence along with its context. Its antigen is unidentified. Germline V CDR1 and CDR2: MGHRA, YSYEKL. The CDR3 length is 21 residues. The J segment lost 0 bases and the V segment lost 0 bases, leaving 14 bases of the junction unmatched. Produced via immunoSEQ multiplex PCR; TCRdb's table is partial and in-frame only. Of roughly 120,000 clones listed, 80% to 90% are singletons. The data belong to a study of T cell responses to AZD1222 COVID-19 vaccine. Regarding the study as a whole: Repertoire samples came only from after the peak T cell response.

This material consisted of peripheral blood, taken on day 0 of AZD1222 vaccination. The chain employs TRBV4-1 and TRBJ2-5, with TRBD2 matching over 12 bases. The TCR sequence derives from an adult in good health. In DNA, the CDR3 is TGCGCCAGCAGCCAAGAAGTTTTGACGGGACTAGCGGGCGGCCACCAAGAGACCCAGTACTTC. It translates to CASSQEVLTGLAGGHQETQYF.